This T cell receptor beta chain was observed in a study of CD8+CD57+ T cells in acquired aplastic anemia. Study-level information: Mean DNA quantity obtained from sorted CD4+ and CD8+ cells was 3 to 4 ug.

V was clipped by 4 bases and J by 6 bases; unmatched bases: 9. Germline V gene sequence: CDR1 LNHDA, CDR2 SQIVND (reference sequence). The CDR3 spans 15 residues. Study results and limitations: Statistical testing detected no significant gap in CD8+ Simpson's diversity between patients and controls. Twenty-nine CD8+ CDR3 sequences were shared between patients and controls.

Worth noting for this clonotype: The antigen is undetermined.

Sequencing was done on patients that had shown CD8+CD57+ cell expansion by flow cytometry. Patient blood was sampled before any therapy had been received. Genomic DNA, serving as template, underwent TCR beta VDJ and CDR3 profiling. A single record per CDR3 protein comes from TCRdb applying MiXCR to the reads. The repertoire holds around 430,000 distinct CDR3 sequences, with approximately 33% as singletons. The TCR was taken from a human donor with aplastic anemia. V gene TRBV19 combines with J gene TRBJ2-5; the match to TRBD2 covers 9 bases. Sequencing was carried out using sorted CD4+, CD8+, or CD8+CD57+ T cells (not recorded which) from PBMCs. This CDR3 reads CASSTGTSPHQTQYF. The CDR3 DNA follows: TGTGCCAGTAGTACCGGGACTAGCCCTCATCAGACCCAGTACTTC.